The 18 T cell receptor beta chains listed next were all sequenced from one sample in a study of T cells in Graves' hyperthyroidism and ophthalmopathy (dated by TCRdb to about 2019). Library preparation used multiplex PCR. Sequencing was performed on an Illumina HiSeq 2000. Amplification of TCR beta CDR3 regions was carried out from RNA transcripts. A first-round RT-PCR of the TCR CDR3 used the HTBI primer set with the Qiagen OneStep RT-PCR kit. TCRdb reprocessed the public reads (quality trimming at Q25 with fastp, clone calling with MiXCR) and kept in-frame beta chains. Each CDR3 protein gets just one entry, which takes the most common genes and DNA from the rows behind it. This sample gives more than 300,000 distinct CDR3 sequences in total; 17% of them show up just once. About a third of the sample belongs to the ten largest clones. Sequencing used blood. The receptors stem from a woman in her 30s with Graves' hyperthyroidism that later progressed to Graves' ophthalmopathy.

Turning to this clonotype: It may be a read error: a sequence one base away is much more abundant. The CDR3, as DNA: TGTGCCAGCAGCGCTCCCGACGGGACTTACGATGAGCAGTTCTTC. Protein: CASSAPDGTYDEQFF. This chain links TRBV9 with TRBJ2-1, with D possibly TRBD2 on 6 matching bases. Germline CDR1 SGDLS, CDR2 YYNGEE. The CDR3 consists of 15 residues. Trimming removed 3 bases from V and 8 bases from J, with 18 bases in between.

This clonotype was seen many times. The V and J genes are TRBV5-1 and TRBJ2-7; TRBD1 might be the D (6 bases). The germline V gene encodes CDR1 SGHRS and CDR2 YFSETQ. CDR3 size: 18 residues. Deletions cut 0 bases from V and 3 bases from J, with 22 bases between. This CDR3 is CASSLGRSQGLWVYEQYF. CDR3 coding DNA: TGCGCCAGCAGCTTGGGCCGGAGTCAGGGGTTGTGGGTCTACGAGCAGTACTTC.

This clonotype appeared many times. The CDR3 protein is CASSVSANYGYTF. The CDR3 DNA reads TGTGCCAGCAGTGTATCAGCGAACTATGGCTACACCTTC. This chain joins TRBV2 and TRBJ1-2; D remains ambiguous. CDR3 size: 13 residues. V dropped 4 bases and J dropped 2 bases, with 8 bases sitting between them. Germline values: CDR1 SNHLY, CDR2 FYNNEI.

This clonotype has a count of ten or more. The V gene is TRBV28, the J gene TRBJ2-5; 10 positions agree with TRBD1. The CDR3 is 13 amino acids. In germline, CDR1 is MDHEN, CDR2 SYDVKM. V lost 6 bases and J lost 5; bases outside the gene matches: 3. The CDR3 here is CASRPGQGETQYF. In DNA, the CDR3 is TGTGCCAGCAGACCGGGACAGGGGGAGACCCAGTACTTC. The full variable domain, its missing parts supplied by reference TRBV28 and TRBJ2-5, is DVKVTQSSRYLVKRTGEKVFLECVQDMDHENMFWYRQDPGLGLRLIYFSYDVKMKEKGDIPEGYSVSREKKERFSLILESASTNQTSMYLCASRPGQGETQYFGPGTRLLVL.

In its sample, this clonotype was seen many times. The CDR3: CSVVRQGLADTQYF. CDR3 nucleotide sequence: TGCAGCGTTGTACGGCAGGGTCTCGCAGATACGCAGTATTTT. The gene calls are TRBV29-1 and TRBJ2-3; D is perhaps TRBD1 (5 bases). The germline gives CDR1 SQVTM, CDR2 ANQGSEA. V gave up 4 bases and J gave up 4 bases, with 15 bases separating them. This CDR3 is built from 14 residues.

This clonotype was counted only a few times. The chain couples TRBV4-1 to TRBJ2-3; no definite D call. The CDR3 runs to 13 residues. V shed 2 bases and J shed 4 bases, with 7 bases lying between them. Per germline, CDR1 MGHRA and CDR2 YSYEKL. The CDR3 sequence: CASSQFVPDTQYF. The DNA for the CDR3 is TGCGCCAGCAGCCAATTTGTCCCAGATACGCAGTATTTT.

This clonotype was counted at least ten times. The chain recombines TRBV28 with TRBJ2-7; the D gene is possibly TRBD1 (5 bases). The V gene lost 2 bases and the J gene lost 2 bases, with 7 bases spanning the gap. There are 13 residues in the CDR3. The V gene's germline CDR1 is MDHEN and CDR2 SYDVKM. CDR3 residues: CASSLRQTYEQYF. For the CDR3, the DNA is TGTGCCAGCAGTTTACGACAGACCTACGAGCAGTACTTC.

At least ten counts were recorded for this clonotype. The V call is TRBV3-1, the J call TRBJ1-2, with unresolved D. There are 12 residues in the CDR3. CDR1 and CDR2 from the germline V gene are LGHDT and YNNKEL (reference sequence). Trimming pared 4 bases from V and 5 bases from J, leaving 8 bases between. CDR3 residues: CASSPGGYGYTF. The CDR3 DNA reads as TGTGCCAGCAGCCCGGGAGGGTATGGCTACACCTTC.

This clonotype was recorded many times. The gene calls are TRBV6-1 and TRBJ2-7, with 12 bases identical to TRBD2. The germline V gene has CDR1 MNHNS and CDR2 SASEGT. The CDR3 covers 15 residues. Trimming cost V 4 bases and J 7 bases; bases outside gene matches: 8. CDR3 loop: CASSGGLAGVKEQYF. In DNA, the CDR3 is TGTGCCAGCAGTGGGGGACTAGCGGGTGTGAAAGAGCAGTACTTC.

This sequence joins TRBV28 and TRBJ1-5; tentative D call: TRBD1 (5 bases). V was clipped by 6 bases and J by 3 bases, with 27 bases between them. The CDR3 is made up of 19 amino acids. Germline loops: CDR1 MDHEN, CDR2 SYDVKM. The CDR3 DNA follows: TGTGCCAGCAGGAGAGCCCCGGGTAGTCGATGGGGGATCAATCAGCCCCAGCATTTT. As protein: CASRRAPGSRWGINQPQHF.

The rearrangement uses TRBV7-9 and TRBJ1-1; D ambiguous. The CDR3 is made up of 13 amino acids. V was pared by 5 bases and J by 5 bases, with 12 bases between. Germline-derived CDR1 and CDR2 are SEHNR and FQNEAQ (reference sequence). The CDR3 DNA reads TGTGCCAGCAGCCCCTCTCTAGAGACTGAAGCTTTCTTT. It translates to CASSPSLETEAFF.

Concerning this clonotype: This sequence may be a read error, since a much larger clone differs from it by one base. The chain links TRBV2 to TRBJ2-4, with TRBD2 matching 8 bases. Germline V gene data show CDR1 as SNHLY and CDR2 as FYNNEI. The CDR3 spans 17 residues. The V and J ends lost 6 bases and 8 bases, in that order; junction bases with no gene match: 18. In DNA, the CDR3 is TGTGCCAGCAGGACCCCCCGGGGGGGCGTTATGGGGGACATTCAGTACTTC. Protein product: CASRTPRGGVMGDIQYF.

The chain is built from TRBV4-1 and TRBJ2-6; possibly TRBD1 for D (5 bases). Looked up from germline, CDR1 is MGHRA and CDR2 is YSYEKL. V was trimmed by 0 bases and J by 1 base, leaving 10 bases between them. The CDR3 contains 17 residues. CDR3 loop: CASSQDWSGSGANVLTF. The CDR3 DNA is TGCGCCAGCAGCCAAGATTGGTCAGGGTCTGGGGCCAACGTCCTGACTTTC.

This clonotype was counted at least ten times. The chain combines TRBV27 with TRBJ1-6, with D maybe TRBD1 (5 bases). Germline lookup yields CDR1 MNHEY and CDR2 SMNVEV (reference sequence). The CDR3 length is 14 residues. Between the trimmed V and J ends, which lost 6 bases and 9 bases, there was a span of 15 bases. The DNA of the CDR3 is TGTGCCAGCAGCTGGGGCACGGTGGGTTCACCCCTCCACTTT. It is translated as CASSWGTVGSPLHF.

In its sample, this clonotype was seen many times. The V gene is TRBV12-3 or TRBV12-4, the J gene TRBJ1-1, with D unclear. V shed 6 bases and J shed 1 base, with 9 bases lying between them. This CDR3 is 13 amino acids long. The CDR3, as DNA: TGTGCCAGCAGCTCTACAACGAACACTGAAGCTTTCTTT. Amino acids: CASSSTTNTEAFF.

This clonotype was counted a few times. The rearrangement joins TRBV7-9 to TRBJ2-5, with TRBD1 matching 10 bases. This CDR3 spans 14 amino acids. V dropped 3 bases and J dropped 6; count of bases not matched to a gene: 4. Germline CDR1 is SEHNR and CDR2 is FQNEAQ (reference sequence). The CDR3 region has the DNA TGTGCCAGCAGCTTTCCGGGACAGGGGAAGACCCAGTACTTC. It translates to CASSFPGQGKTQYF. The full variable domain, its missing parts supplied by reference TRBV7-9 and TRBJ2-5, is DTGVSQNPRHKITKRGQNVTFRCDPISEHNRLYWYRQTLGQGPEFLTYFQNEAQLEKSRLLSDRFSAERPKGSFSTLEIQRTEQGDSAMYLCASSFPGQGKTQYFGPGTRLLVL.

Note on this clonotype: This may come from a read error, since a much larger clone is one base off. The chain couples TRBV5-6 to TRBJ2-7; D is possibly TRBD1 (6 bases). CDR1 and CDR2 from the germline V gene are SGHDT and YYEEEE. There are 16 residues in the CDR3. In DNA, the CDR3 is TGTGCCAGCATCTTGGTAGGGACAACGAGCTCCTACGAGCAGTACTTC. Translated, it gives CASILVGTTSSYEQYF. The full variable domain, in which reference TRBV5-6 and TRBJ2-7 provide the parts outside the CDR3, is DAGVTQSPTHLIKTRGQQVTLRCSPKSGHDTVSWYQQALGQGPQFIFQYYEEEERQRGNFPDRFSGHQFPNYSSELNVNALLLGDSALYLCASILVGTTSSYEQYFGPGTRLTVT.

The chain carries TRBV28 and TRBJ1-5; maybe TRBD1 (5 bases). The V end was cut by 5 bases, the J end by 0 bases, with 20 bases between. Per germline, CDR1 MDHEN and CDR2 SYDVKM. This CDR3 is 18 amino acids long. As DNA, the CDR3 is TGTGCCAGCAGTCCACGTCGGTTTAGGGACTATAGCAATCAGCCCCAGCATTTT. Translating gives CASSPRRFRDYSNQPQHF. Complete variable domain (other parts from reference TRBV28 and TRBJ1-5): DVKVTQSSRYLVKRTGEKVFLECVQDMDHENMFWYRQDPGLGLRLIYFSYDVKMKEKGDIPEGYSVSREKKERFSLILESASTNQTSMYLCASSPRRFRDYSNQPQHFGDGTRLSIL.